These T cell receptor beta chains were read from a single sample in a study of blood T cell repertoires in COVID-19. Assay: immunoSEQ multiplex PCR; the TCRdb copy retains only in-frame clones and omits some. The table includes about 59,000 clones, approximately 84% detected once. The specimen was peripheral blood. The source of these receptors is a man of 80 years or more in a cohort sampled during active COVID-19. The CDR3 runs from the conserved cysteine through the conserved F or W. Fields, in order: D gene, V gene, J gene, clone size, CDR3 protein, CDR3 DNA. A D gene is named only where the DNA matches it firmly. Clone size, where shown, is once, few, many, or a class for clones that have expanded.

d_call: NA; v_call: TRBV23-1; j_call: TRBJ2-5; clone_size: NA; cdr3_aa: CASSRHGPGETQYF; cdr3_nt: TGCGCCAGCAGTCGCCACGGGCCAGGGGAGACCCAGTACTTC
d_call: NA; v_call: TRBV30; j_call: TRBJ2-3; clone_size: NA; cdr3_aa: CAWSKGGPDTQYF; cdr3_nt: TGTGCCTGGAGTAAAGGGGGACCAGATACGCAGTATTTT
d_call: TRBD2; v_call: TRBV5-1; j_call: TRBJ2-5; clone_size: NA; cdr3_aa: CASSSGLAGGYQETQYF; cdr3_nt: TGCGCCAGCAGCTCTGGACTAGCGGGGGGATACCAAGAGACCCAGTACTTC
d_call: NA; v_call: TRBV5-1; j_call: TRBJ2-7; clone_size: NA; cdr3_aa: CASSPSAMTYEQYF; cdr3_nt: TGCGCCAGCAGCCCGTCAGCGATGACCTACGAGCAGTACTTC
d_call: TRBD2; v_call: TRBV5-1; j_call: TRBJ2-1; clone_size: once; cdr3_aa: CASSGGSGEAYNEQFF; cdr3_nt: TGCGCCAGCAGCGGCGGTAGCGGGGAGGCCTACAATGAGCAGTTCTTC
d_call: NA; v_call: TRBV7-9; j_call: TRBJ1-2; clone_size: NA; cdr3_aa: CASSLGQNYGYTF; cdr3_nt: TGTGCCAGCAGCTTAGGACAGAACTATGGCTACACCTTC
d_call: NA; v_call: TRBV5-1; j_call: TRBJ1-4; clone_size: NA; cdr3_aa: CASSLEGRGNEKLFF; cdr3_nt: TGCGCCAGCAGCTTGGAGGGCAGGGGTAATGAAAAACTGTTTTTT
d_call: NA; v_call: TRBV4-2; j_call: TRBJ1-4; clone_size: NA; cdr3_aa: CASSQDRQATNEKLFF; cdr3_nt: TGTGCCAGCAGCCAAGACAGGCAGGCAACTAATGAAAAACTGTTTTTT
d_call: TRBD1; v_call: TRBV3-1/TRBV3-2; j_call: TRBJ1-3; clone_size: NA; cdr3_aa: CASSQTTGGFGNTIYF; cdr3_nt: TGTGCCAGCAGCCAAACGACAGGGGGGTTTGGAAACACCATATATTTT
d_call: TRBD1; v_call: TRBV5-1; j_call: TRBJ1-2; clone_size: few; cdr3_aa: CASSFYLADRLRDYGYTF; cdr3_nt: TGCGCCAGCAGCTTTTACCTCGCGGACAGGCTCAGGGACTATGGCTACACCTTC
d_call: TRBD1; v_call: TRBV11-2; j_call: TRBJ2-1; clone_size: NA; cdr3_aa: CASSLSGQTYNEQFF; cdr3_nt: TGTGCCAGCAGCTTGTCGGGACAGACCTACAATGAGCAGTTCTTC
d_call: NA; v_call: TRBV6-2/TRBV6-3; j_call: TRBJ2-5; clone_size: NA; cdr3_aa: CASSYYIGRDQETQYF; cdr3_nt: TGTGCCAGCAGTTACTATATCGGGCGGGATCAAGAGACCCAGTACTTC
d_call: NA; v_call: TRBV18; j_call: TRBJ1-2; clone_size: NA; cdr3_aa: CASSPPMQASNSYYGYTF; cdr3_nt: TGTGCCAGCTCACCACCGATGCAGGCTTCTAATTCTTACTATGGCTACACCTTC
d_call: TRBD2; v_call: TRBV19; j_call: TRBJ2-6; clone_size: NA; cdr3_aa: CASISSGRAGANVLTF; cdr3_nt: TGTGCCAGCATATCTAGCGGGAGGGCTGGGGCCAACGTCCTGACTTTC
d_call: NA; v_call: TRBV3-1/TRBV3-2; j_call: TRBJ1-1; clone_size: NA; cdr3_aa: CASSQPAVSWTEAFF; cdr3_nt: TGTGCCAGCAGCCAACCTGCGGTTTCGTGGACTGAAGCTTTCTTT
d_call: NA; v_call: TRBV19; j_call: TRBJ1-5; clone_size: once; cdr3_aa: CASSIAPQGNNQPQHF; cdr3_nt: TGTGCCAGTAGTATAGCCCCCCAGGGTAACAATCAGCCCCAGCATTTT
d_call: NA; v_call: TRBV11-2; j_call: TRBJ1-5; clone_size: NA; cdr3_aa: CASSLMEDQPQHF; cdr3_nt: TGTGCCAGCAGCCTAATGGAGGATCAGCCCCAGCATTTT
d_call: TRBD1; v_call: TRBV5-1; j_call: TRBJ2-5; clone_size: NA; cdr3_aa: CASRLQGDETQYF; cdr3_nt: TGCGCCAGCAGACTACAGGGGGACGAGACCCAGTACTTC
d_call: TRBD1; v_call: TRBV5-1; j_call: TRBJ2-3; clone_size: NA; cdr3_aa: CASSLAPGQGNTQYF; cdr3_nt: TGCGCCAGCAGCTTGGCCCCGGGACAGGGGAATACGCAGTATTTT
d_call: TRBD1; v_call: TRBV19; j_call: TRBJ2-5; clone_size: NA; cdr3_aa: CASSVSGTALSQETQYF; cdr3_nt: TGTGCCAGTAGTGTTTCCGGGACAGCCCTCTCCCAAGAGACCCAGTACTTC
d_call: TRBD2; v_call: TRBV6-5; j_call: TRBJ2-5; clone_size: NA; cdr3_aa: CASQLASQETQYF; cdr3_nt: TGTGCCAGCCAACTAGCGAGCCAAGAGACCCAGTACTTC
d_call: NA; v_call: TRBV18; j_call: TRBJ1-2; clone_size: NA; cdr3_aa: CASSPPSDRNYGYTF; cdr3_nt: TGTGCCAGCTCACCACCGAGCGACAGGAACTATGGCTACACCTTC
d_call: TRBD1; v_call: TRBV3-1/TRBV3-2; j_call: TRBJ2-5; clone_size: NA; cdr3_aa: CASSLSGTGGETQYF; cdr3_nt: TGTGCCAGCAGCCTTTCCGGGACAGGGGGCGAGACCCAGTACTTC
d_call: NA; v_call: TRBV19; j_call: TRBJ1-5; clone_size: NA; cdr3_aa: CASKGGASNQPQHF; cdr3_nt: TGTGCCAGTAAGGGGGGGGCATCTAATCAGCCCCAGCATTTT